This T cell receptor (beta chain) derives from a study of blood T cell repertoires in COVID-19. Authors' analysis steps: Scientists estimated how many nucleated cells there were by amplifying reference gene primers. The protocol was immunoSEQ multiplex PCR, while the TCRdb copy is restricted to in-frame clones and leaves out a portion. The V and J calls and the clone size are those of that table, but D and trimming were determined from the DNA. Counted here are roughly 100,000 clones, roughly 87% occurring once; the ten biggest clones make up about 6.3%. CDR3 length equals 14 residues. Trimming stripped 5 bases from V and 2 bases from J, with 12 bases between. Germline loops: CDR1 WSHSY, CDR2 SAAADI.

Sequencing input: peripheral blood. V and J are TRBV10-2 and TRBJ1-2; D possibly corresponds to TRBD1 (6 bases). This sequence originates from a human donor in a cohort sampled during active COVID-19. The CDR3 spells CASSSDRKNYGYTF. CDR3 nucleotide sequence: TGCGCCAGCAGTTCCGACAGGAAAAACTATGGCTACACCTTC.